Sequencing of this T cell receptor (beta chain) was carried out in a study of CD8+ T cells in alopecia areata. Study-level information: Skin from roughly 6-13-month-old C3H/HeJ graft donors with spontaneous alopecia went to roughly 6-11-week-old female C3H/HeJ mice.

TCR sequencing used cDNA made by reverse transcription of extracted RNA. Profiling relied on immunoSEQ multiplex PCR, and the TCRdb table lists in-frame clones only, not all of them. This sample has about 120,000 clones, each found more than once. The CDR3 covers 13 residues. Germline V gene sequence: CDR1 NSQYPW, CDR2 LRSPGD (reference sequence). V lost 3 bases and J 1 base, leaving 6 bases between the germline ends. Study conclusions and caveats: For lesional scalp, especially alopecia totalis/universalis, clonality was higher than in normal scalp. There were also resident alphabeta T cells of normal skin sequenced in scalp samples. TCR sharing was clearer in mice than between patients, perhaps partly owing to patient HLA diversity.

This clone turned up a few times. Antigen unknown. These gene names are mouse names. The read finishes 4 residues shy of the CDR3 end, and the germline J gene is used to complete it. The chain is built from TRBV1 and TRBJ1-2; D gene unclear. Sequenced material: lesional skin. This receptor was identified in a C3H/HeJ mouse with alopecia areata. This mouse strain has H2-k as its MHC haplotype. CDR3 region: CTCSAPINSDYTF. CDR3 DNA (partial): TGCACCTGCAGTGCCCCAATAAACTCC.